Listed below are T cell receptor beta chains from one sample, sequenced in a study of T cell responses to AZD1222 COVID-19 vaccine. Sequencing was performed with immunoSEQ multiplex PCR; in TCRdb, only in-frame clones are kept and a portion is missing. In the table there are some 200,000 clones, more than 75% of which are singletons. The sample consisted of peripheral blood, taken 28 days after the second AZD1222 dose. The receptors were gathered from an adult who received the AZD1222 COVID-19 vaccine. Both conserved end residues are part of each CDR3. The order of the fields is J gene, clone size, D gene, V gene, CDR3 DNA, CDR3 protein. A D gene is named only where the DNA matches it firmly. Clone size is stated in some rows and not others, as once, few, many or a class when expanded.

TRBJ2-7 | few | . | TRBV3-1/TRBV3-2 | TGTGCCAGCAGCCCCTTGGACGGGCCGGGAGAGCAGTACTTC | CASSPLDGPGEQYF
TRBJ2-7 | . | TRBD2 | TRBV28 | TGTGCCAGCAGTTCCAAAGCGGGAGTGCGCGAGCAGTACTTC | CASSSKAGVREQYF
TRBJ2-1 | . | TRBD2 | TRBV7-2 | TGTGCCAGCAGCGCAGGGGGGACTAGCGGGAGGGGTTACAATGAGCAGTTCTTC | CASSAGGTSGRGYNEQFF
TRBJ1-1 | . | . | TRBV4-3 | TGCGCCAGCAGCCAAGGCGAGGGGGTAAACACTGAAGCTTTCTTT | CASSQGEGVNTEAFF
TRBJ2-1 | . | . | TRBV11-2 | TGTGCCAGCACCGCGAACAATGAGCAGTTCTTC | CASTANNEQFF
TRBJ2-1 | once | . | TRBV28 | TGTGCCAGCAGCCCGATTGGAGCGGGCTCCTACAATGAGCAGTTCTTC | CASSPIGAGSYNEQFF
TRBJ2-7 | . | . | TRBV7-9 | TGTGCCAGCAGCTTAGCGCTGGTAGCGGAGAGCTACGAGCAGTACTTC | CASSLALVAESYEQYF
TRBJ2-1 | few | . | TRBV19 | TGTGCCAGTAGTATTAGGGGAGGACCCTACAATGAGCAGTTCTTC | CASSIRGGPYNEQFF
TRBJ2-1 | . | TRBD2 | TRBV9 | TGTGCCAGCAGCGTAGGGACCGGTAGGGAGGGGCAGTTCTTC | CASSVGTGREGQFF
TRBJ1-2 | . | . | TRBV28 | TGTGCCAGCAGCCTCGCCTCAATCGGGTATGGCTACACCTTC | CASSLASIGYGYTF
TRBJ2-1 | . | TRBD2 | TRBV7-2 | TGTGCCAGCAGCTTAGTGGTACTAGCGGGAGGGCCCAATGAGCAGTTCTTC | CASSLVVLAGGPNEQFF
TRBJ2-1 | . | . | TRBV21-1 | TGTGCCACCGTCGGTGGACTAGCTCACAATGAGCAGTTCTTC | CATVGGLAHNEQFF
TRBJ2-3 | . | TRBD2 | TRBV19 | TGTGCCAGTAGTTTTAATAGCGGGAGGTCAGATACGCAGTATTTT | CASSFNSGRSDTQYF
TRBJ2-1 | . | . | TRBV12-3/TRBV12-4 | TGTGCCAGCAGTAAGGGTCTGTACAATGAGCAGTTCTTC | CASSKGLYNEQFF
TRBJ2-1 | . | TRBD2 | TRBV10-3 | TGTGCCATCAGTGCCCCGGGGACTATTTTACCCCGTGAGCAGTTCTTC | CAISAPGTILPREQFF
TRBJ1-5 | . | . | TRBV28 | TGTGCCAGCACCTCCCGGGGAGGCAGGGTTAATCAGCCCCAGCATTTT | CASTSRGGRVNQPQHF
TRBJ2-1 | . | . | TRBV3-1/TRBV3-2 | TGTGCCAGCAGCCAACTTCCCTCCCGCGGGTCGGGAGAGCAGTTCTTC | CASSQLPSRGSGEQFF
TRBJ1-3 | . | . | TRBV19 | TGTGCCGTCCAAGGGGCGACTGGAAACACCATATATTTT | CAVQGATGNTIYF
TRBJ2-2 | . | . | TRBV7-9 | TGTGCCAGCAGCCGATTGGGGGACACCGGGGAGCTGTTTTTT | CASSRLGDTGELFF
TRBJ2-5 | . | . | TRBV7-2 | TGTGCCAGCAAATCGCAAGAGACCCAGTACTTC | CASKSQETQYF
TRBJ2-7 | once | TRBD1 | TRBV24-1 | TGTGCCACCAGTGACCCGGGGACAGAGACCTACGAGCAGTACTTC | CATSDPGTETYEQYF
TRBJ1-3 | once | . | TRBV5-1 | TGCGCCAGCAGCTTCGACGGCAGCTCTGGAAACACCATATATTTT | CASSFDGSSGNTIYF
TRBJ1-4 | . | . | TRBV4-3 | TGCGCCAGCAGCCAAGAGCCCGGGGGGGCGGCTGAAAAACTGTTTTTT | CASSQEPGGAAEKLFF
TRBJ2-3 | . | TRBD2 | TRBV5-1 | TGCGCCAGCAGCGGTGGGGGGGTCACAGATACGCAGTATTTT | CASSGGGVTDTQYF
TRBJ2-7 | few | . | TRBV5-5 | TGTGCCAGCAGCTTTCCGACCTCCGGACGGGATTCCTACGAGCAGTACTTC | CASSFPTSGRDSYEQYF
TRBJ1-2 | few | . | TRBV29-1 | TGCAGCGTGGGGACCAATCCCTATGGCTACACCTTC | CSVGTNPYGYTF
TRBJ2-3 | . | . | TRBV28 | TGTGCCAGCAGTTTAAAAGGGTATGGGCAGTATTTT | CASSLKGYGQYF
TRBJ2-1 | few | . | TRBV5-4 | TGTGCCAGCAGCCAAGGGGGGGAATACTCCTACAATGAGCAGTTCTTC | CASSQGGEYSYNEQFF
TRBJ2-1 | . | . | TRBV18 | TGTGCCAGCTCCGTTGAACATCCGGCCTACAATGAGCAGTTCTTC | CASSVEHPAYNEQFF
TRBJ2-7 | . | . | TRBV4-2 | TGTGCCAGCAGCCAAGATTGGGTGGGGTCCGGAGAGCAGTACTTC | CASSQDWVGSGEQYF